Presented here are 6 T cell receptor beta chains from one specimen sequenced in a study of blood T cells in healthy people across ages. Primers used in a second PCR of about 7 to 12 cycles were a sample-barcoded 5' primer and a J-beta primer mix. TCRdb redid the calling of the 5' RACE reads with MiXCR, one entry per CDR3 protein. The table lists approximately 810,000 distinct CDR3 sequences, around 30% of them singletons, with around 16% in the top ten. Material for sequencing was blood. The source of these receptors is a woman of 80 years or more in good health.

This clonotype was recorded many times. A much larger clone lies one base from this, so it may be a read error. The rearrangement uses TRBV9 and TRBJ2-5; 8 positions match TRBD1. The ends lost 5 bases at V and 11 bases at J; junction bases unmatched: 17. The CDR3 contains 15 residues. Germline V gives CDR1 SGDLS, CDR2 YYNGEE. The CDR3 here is CASSLRDRTYGEQYF. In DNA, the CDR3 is TGTGCCAGCAGTCTCCGGGACAGGACCTACGGGGAGCAGTACTTC.

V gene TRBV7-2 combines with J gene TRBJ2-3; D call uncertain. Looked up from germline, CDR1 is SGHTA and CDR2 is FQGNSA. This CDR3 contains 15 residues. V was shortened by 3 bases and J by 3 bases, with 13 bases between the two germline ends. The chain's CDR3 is CASSFQGQVTDTQYF. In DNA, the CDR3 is TGTGCCAGCAGCTTCCAAGGGCAAGTGACAGATACGCAGTATTTT.

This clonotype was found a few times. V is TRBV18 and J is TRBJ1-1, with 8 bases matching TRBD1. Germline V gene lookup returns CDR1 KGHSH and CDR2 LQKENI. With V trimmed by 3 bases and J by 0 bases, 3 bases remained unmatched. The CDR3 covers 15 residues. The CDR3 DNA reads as TGTGCCAGCTCACCCGGACAGGGAGTGAACACTGAAGCTTTCTTT. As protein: CASSPGQGVNTEAFF.

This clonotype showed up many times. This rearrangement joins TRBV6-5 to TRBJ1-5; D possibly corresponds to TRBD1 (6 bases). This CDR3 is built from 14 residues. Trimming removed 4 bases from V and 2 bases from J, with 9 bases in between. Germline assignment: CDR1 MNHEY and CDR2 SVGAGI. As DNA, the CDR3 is TGTGCCAGCAGTTCCAACAGGGGCAATCAGCCCCAGCATTTT. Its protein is CASSSNRGNQPQHF.

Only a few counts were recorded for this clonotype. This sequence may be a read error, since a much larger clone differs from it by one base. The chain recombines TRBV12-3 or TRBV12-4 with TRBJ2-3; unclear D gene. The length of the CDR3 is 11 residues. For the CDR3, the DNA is TGTGCCAGCATTAGCACAGATGCGCAGTATTTT. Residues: CASISTDAQYF.

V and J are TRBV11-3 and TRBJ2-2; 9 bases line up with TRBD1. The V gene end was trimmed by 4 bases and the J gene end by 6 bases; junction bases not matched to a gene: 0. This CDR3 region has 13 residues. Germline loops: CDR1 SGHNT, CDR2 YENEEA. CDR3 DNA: TGTGCCAGCAGCTGGACAGGGGCCGGGGAGCTGTTTTTT. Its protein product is CASSWTGAGELFF. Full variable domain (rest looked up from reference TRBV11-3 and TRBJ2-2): EAGVVQSPRYKIIEKKQPVAFWCNPISGHNTLYWYLQNLGQGPELLIRYENEEAVDDSQLPKDRFSAERLKGVDSTLKIQPAELGDSAVYLCASSWTGAGELFFGEGSRLTVL.